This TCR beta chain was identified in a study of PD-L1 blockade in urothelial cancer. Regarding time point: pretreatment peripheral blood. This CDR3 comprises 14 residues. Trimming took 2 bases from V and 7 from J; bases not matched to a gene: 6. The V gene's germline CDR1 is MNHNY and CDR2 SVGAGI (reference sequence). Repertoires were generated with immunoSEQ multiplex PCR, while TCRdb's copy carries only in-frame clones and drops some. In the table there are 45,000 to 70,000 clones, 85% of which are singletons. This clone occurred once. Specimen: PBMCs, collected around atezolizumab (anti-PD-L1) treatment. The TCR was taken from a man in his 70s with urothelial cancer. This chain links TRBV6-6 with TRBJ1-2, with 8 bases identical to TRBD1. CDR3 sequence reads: CASSYVDQGAGYTF. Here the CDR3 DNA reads TGTGCCAGCAGTTACGTGGACCAGGGGGCTGGCTACACCTTC.